These 20 T cell receptor beta chains came from one sample sequenced in a study of T cell responses to AZD1222 COVID-19 vaccine. Data came from immunoSEQ multiplex PCR; TCRdb stores just in-frame clones and leaves some out. Of roughly 140,000 clones in the sample, roughly 93% are singletons; the top ten hold roughly 9.9%. The sample in question was peripheral blood, obtained 28 days after the second AZD1222 dose. These receptors all come from an adult who received the AZD1222 COVID-19 vaccine.

The chain combines TRBV13 with TRBJ2-1; TRBD2 aligns across 7 bases. CDR3 length equals 14 residues. Germline lookup yields CDR1 PRHDT and CDR2 FYEKMQ (reference sequence). J was trimmed by 5 bases and V by 7 bases; bases with no gene match: 8. CDR3 sequence: CASIRGDFHNEQFF. CDR3 nucleotide sequence: TGTGCCAGCATTCGGGGGGACTTTCACAATGAGCAGTTCTTC.

V usage is TRBV7-2 and J usage is TRBJ2-7, with D tentatively TRBD1 or TRBD2 (6 bases each). V shed 2 bases and J shed 0 bases, with 11 bases lying between them. Germline loops: CDR1 SGHTA, CDR2 FQGNSA. CDR3 length: 15 residues. CDR3 DNA sequence: TGTGCCAGCAGCTTACACGGGGGCGCCTCCTACGAGCAGTACGTC. Translated, it gives CASSLHGGASYEQYV.

The chain couples TRBV27 to TRBJ2-1; 8 bases agree with TRBD1. Trimming cost V 4 bases and J 8 bases; bases outside gene matches: 10. The CDR3 sequence is 15 residues long. Germline values: CDR1 MNHEY, CDR2 SMNVEV (reference sequence). The CDR3 region is CASSYTGGSVYEQFF. The DNA for the CDR3 is TGTGCCAGCAGTTACACAGGGGGGAGCGTCTATGAGCAGTTCTTC.

The chain carries TRBV7-2 and TRBJ2-5, with 7 positions matching TRBD2. The CDR3 runs to 15 residues. The junction had 6 bases not matched to a gene; V was cut back by 4 bases and J by 1 base. Per the germline V gene, CDR1 is SGHTA and CDR2 is FQGNSA. CDR3 sequence: CASSSWSGVQETQYF. The CDR3 region has the DNA TGTGCCAGCAGCTCGTGGAGCGGGGTCCAAGAGACCCAGTACTTC.

This clone was found once. V and J are TRBV27 and TRBJ1-2; 7 bases agree with TRBD1. V was clipped by 4 bases and J by 6 bases; unmatched bases: 5. Germline assignment: CDR1 MNHEY and CDR2 SMNVEV (reference sequence). The CDR3 has 13 amino acids. The CDR3 loop is CASSSSQGNGYTF. The CDR3 region has the DNA TGTGCCAGCAGTTCCTCACAGGGGAATGGCTACACCTTC.

The J gene is TRBJ1-1, the V gene TRBV18, with a weak D call TRBD1 (6 bases). V was clipped by 3 bases and J by 4 bases, with 12 bases between them. Germline values: CDR1 KGHSH, CDR2 LQKENI. The CDR3 is 14 amino acids. The CDR3 here is CASSPRGQPTEAFF. Written as DNA, the CDR3 is TGTGCCAGCTCACCCCGGGGGCAACCCACTGAAGCTTTCTTT.

The chain recombines TRBV4-1 with TRBJ2-3; possibly TRBD2 for D (6 bases). CDR1 and CDR2 (germline): MGHRA, YSYEKL. The length of the CDR3 is 16 residues. Trimming stripped 0 bases from V and 0 bases from J, with 10 bases between. The CDR3 is CASSQDSGLSTDTQYF. Written as DNA, the CDR3 is TGCGCCAGCAGCCAAGATAGCGGTCTTAGCACAGATACGCAGTATTTT.

The V and J genes are TRBV29-1 and TRBJ1-4; no clear D gene. The V end was cut by 6 bases, the J end by 8 bases, with 13 bases between. CDR3 size: 12 residues. From germline, CDR1 is SQVTM and CDR2 ANQGSEA. DNA for the CDR3: TGCAGCGTGACTGAACTAGACGAAAAACTGTTTTTT. Its protein is CSVTELDEKLFF.

CDR3 sequence (DNA): TGTGCCAGCAGTGTTACAGGGGTCTCGGCGGGGAACACCATATATTTT. Translated: CASSVTGVSAGNTIYF. V usage is TRBV2 and J usage is TRBJ1-3, with 7 positions matching TRBD1. Per the germline V gene, CDR1 is SNHLY and CDR2 is FYNNEI. The CDR3 consists of 16 residues. Trimming removed 4 bases from V and 7 bases from J; junction bases left unmatched: 13.

The rearrangement uses TRBV19 and TRBJ1-2; D remains unclear. Between the trimmed V and J ends, which lost 2 bases and 2 bases, there was a span of 18 bases. CDR1 and CDR2 (germline): LNHDA, SQIVND (reference sequence). The length of the CDR3 is 17 residues. CDR3 bases: TGTGCCAGTAGTATACTGTGGACCGACGGGGTCAACTATGGCTACACCTTC. It yields the protein CASSILWTDGVNYGYTF. The variable domain in full, completed from reference TRBV19 and TRBJ1-2, reads DGGITQSPKYLFRKEGQNVTLSCEQNLNHDAMYWYRQDPGQGLRLIYYSQIVNDFQKGDIAEGYSVSREKKESFPLTVTSAQKNPTAFYLCASSILWTDGVNYGYTFGSGTRLTVV.

The V gene is TRBV5-4, the J gene TRBJ1-2, with D hard to call. Germline V gene sequence: CDR1 SGHNT, CDR2 YYREEE (reference sequence). The CDR3 totals 18 residues. V lost 6 bases and J 8 bases, leaving 32 bases between the germline ends. CDR3 nucleotide sequence: TGTGCCAGCACCCTCGGGTTGAGGGAGGTCGGCTTAATTGGCGGCTACACCTTC. Protein: CASTLGLREVGLIGGYTF. Filled out from reference TRBV5-4 and TRBJ1-2, the complete variable domain reads ETGVTQSPTHLIKTRGQQVTLRCSSQSGHNTVSWYQQALGQGPQFIFQYYREEENGRGNFPPRFSGLQFPNYSSELNVNALELDDSALYLCASTLGLREVGLIGGYTFGSGTRLTVV.

This clone has only one observation. This chain joins TRBV2 and TRBJ1-2, with D unclear. The CDR3 sequence is 15 residues long. The V gene lost 4 bases and the J gene lost 2 bases, with 14 bases spanning the gap. The germline gives CDR1 SNHLY, CDR2 FYNNEI. CDR3 protein: CASSVIRDVNYGYTF. CDR3 nucleotide sequence: TGTGCCAGCAGTGTGATACGGGATGTAAACTATGGCTACACCTTC.

The gene calls are TRBV5-5 and TRBJ1-2, with 9 bases lining up with TRBD1. Germline CDR1 reads SGHKS; CDR2 reads YYEKEE (reference sequence). Trimming at V came to 4 bases and at J to 2 bases, leaving 6 bases not matched to a gene. The CDR3 spans 15 residues. The CDR3 reads CASSQTGGENYGYTF. In DNA form, the CDR3 reads TGTGCCAGCAGCCAAACAGGGGGCGAGAACTATGGCTACACCTTC.

The chain has TRBV5-4 and TRBJ1-4; tentatively, D is TRBD1 (6 bases). Per the germline V gene, CDR1 is SGHNT and CDR2 is YYREEE (reference sequence). This CDR3 region has 14 residues. Trimming pared 4 bases from V and 8 bases from J, leaving 15 bases between. The CDR3 DNA follows: TGTGCCAGCAGCAGGGGGGGGGCGGAAGAAAAACTGTTTTTT. The encoded protein is CASSRGGAEEKLFF.

The chain combines TRBV7-9 with TRBJ1-4; unclear D gene. Germline CDR1 reads SEHNR; CDR2 reads FQNEAQ (reference sequence). The CDR3 is 19 residues long. Trimming cost V 2 bases and J 0 bases, with 19 bases left between them. CDR3 bases: TGTGCCAGCAGCTTAACCCGGGGTGCCATTGTCGCAACTAATGAAAAACTGTTTTTT. As protein: CASSLTRGAIVATNEKLFF.

The chain uses TRBV18 and TRBJ2-7; 13 positions agree with TRBD2. This CDR3 spans 15 amino acids. J was trimmed by 5 bases and V by 5 bases; bases with no gene match: 6. Germline V gene lookup returns CDR1 KGHSH and CDR2 LQKENI. The CDR3 loop reads CASSRTSGSVDEQYF. The CDR3 DNA follows: TGTGCCAGCTCAAGGACTAGCGGGAGCGTAGACGAGCAGTACTTC. Together with reference TRBV18 and TRBJ2-7, the CDR3 gives the full variable domain: NAGVMQNPRHLVRRRGQEARLRCSPMKGHSHVYWYRQLPEEGLKFMVYLQKENIIDESGMPKERFSAEFPKEGPSILRIQQVVRGDSAAYFCASSRTSGSVDEQYFGPGTRLTVT.

The chain links TRBV11-2 to TRBJ1-2; D might be TRBD1 (6 bases). Germline CDR1 is SGHAT and CDR2 is FQNNGV. This CDR3 is 14 amino acids long. Between the trimmed V and J ends, which lost 5 bases and 4 bases, there was a span of 14 bases. The CDR3 bases are TGTGCCAGCAGCCCCAGTGGGGGCGGCTATGGCTACACCTTC. Translation gives CASSPSGGGYGYTF.

This clone came up once. As DNA, the CDR3 is TGTGCCAGCAGTGAATTGCAGGGGACTGAAGCTTTCTTT. This translates into CASSELQGTEAFF. The chain combines TRBV2 with TRBJ1-1, with D possibly being TRBD1 (6 bases). Trimming cost V 2 bases and J 5 bases, with 9 bases left between them. The CDR3 loop spans 13 amino acids. The germline CDR1 and CDR2 sequences are SNHLY and FYNNEI. The entire variable domain, with the rest obtained from reference TRBV2 and TRBJ1-1, is as follows: EPEVTQTPSHQVTQMGQEVILRCVPISNHLYFYWYRQILGQKVEFLVSFYNNEISEKSEIFDDQFSVERPDGSNFTLKIRSTKLEDSAMYFCASSELQGTEAFFGQGTRLTVV.

The chain employs TRBV5-1 and TRBJ2-7, with 10 bases fitting TRBD2. J was trimmed by 5 bases and V by 1 base; bases with no gene match: 9. The CDR3 has 16 residues. From germline, CDR1 is SGHRS and CDR2 YFSETQ. The chain's CDR3 is CASSLNAGAGGDEQYF. The CDR3 bases are TGCGCCAGCAGCTTGAATGCTGGAGCGGGAGGGGACGAGCAGTACTTC.

This chain's CDR3 is CASSLASTDTQYF. The CDR3, as DNA: TGTGCCAGCAGTTTGGCTAGCACAGATACGCAGTATTTT. V is TRBV27 and J is TRBJ2-3, with D hard to call. CDR3 length: 13 residues. The germline V and J ends were trimmed by 3 bases and 0 bases, with 4 bases remaining between them. Germline V lookup: CDR1 MNHEY, CDR2 SMNVEV (reference sequence).